Each of the 11 T cell receptor beta chains below was sequenced from the same sample in a study of T cell responses to AZD1222 COVID-19 vaccine (dated by TCRdb to 2020 to 2023). Libraries were built with the immunoSEQ multiplex PCR assay. TCRdb took over this immuneACCESS table, retaining in-frame rearrangements with V and J assigned. Such tables are incomplete; in checked studies, under half of the missing clones stem from an unresolved V gene, and the remainder is unexplained. Recorded for this sample are 110,000 or so clones; roughly 89% of them occurred a single time. Together, the top ten hold roughly two fifths of the sample. This sample's time point label indicates: about 28 days (+/-7) after the second vaccine dose. Sequencing was performed on peripheral blood, taken 28 days after the second AZD1222 dose. Receptor source: an adult who received the AZD1222 COVID-19 vaccine.

The rearrangement links TRBV3-1 (or the pseudogene TRBV3-2) to TRBJ1-1; the D is unclear. Trimming pared 1 base from V and 6 bases from J, leaving 15 bases between. The germline V gene encodes CDR1 LGHDT and CDR2 YNNKEL (reference sequence). This CDR3 contains 15 residues. The CDR3 loop reads CASSQGAGRLAEAFF. CDR3 bases: TGTGCCAGCAGCCAAGGGGCAGGTAGGCTCGCTGAAGCTTTCTTT.

This rearrangement joins TRBV7-2 to TRBJ1-1; D call uncertain. The CDR3 length is 12 residues. V gave up 5 bases and J gave up 1 base, with 5 bases separating them. Germline CDR1 is SGHTA and CDR2 is FQGNSA. This CDR3 reads CASSPPNTEAFF. CDR3 coding DNA: TGTGCCAGCAGCCCACCGAACACTGAAGCTTTCTTT.

The chain couples TRBV9 to TRBJ2-1; 8 bases fit TRBD2. Germline lookup yields CDR1 SGDLS and CDR2 YYNGEE. V shed 0 bases, J shed 6 bases, and the junction held 5 bases outside the gene matches. The CDR3 runs 15 residues. CDR3 sequence: CASSVAGGDSNEQFF. CDR3 nucleotides: TGTGCCAGCAGCGTAGCGGGGGGGGATAGCAATGAGCAGTTCTTC. Variable domain in full (rest from reference TRBV9 and TRBJ2-1): DSGVTQTPKHLITATGQRVTLRCSPRSGDLSVYWYQQSLDQGLQFLIQYYNGEERAKGNILERFSAQQFPDLHSELNLSSLELGDSALYFCASSVAGGDSNEQFFGPGTRLTVL.

The genes are TRBV5-4 and TRBJ1-5, with D uncertain. V was trimmed by 4 bases and J by 2 bases, leaving 16 bases between them. Germline CDR1 SGHNT, CDR2 YYREEE (reference sequence). CDR3 length: 16 residues. CDR3 bases: TGTGCCAGCAGCCGGTGGTCGGGAGGTGGCAATCAGCCCCAGCATTTT. This translates into CASSRWSGGGNQPQHF.

The chain joins TRBV18 to TRBJ1-5; weak D call: TRBD1 (6 bases). Trimming pared 4 bases from V and 4 bases from J, leaving 11 bases between. This CDR3 has 14 residues. The germline CDR1 and CDR2 sequences are KGHSH and LQKENI. CDR3 protein: CASSLGGGNQPQHF. The CDR3 nucleotides read TGTGCCAGCTCACTCGGAGGGGGGAATCAGCCCCAGCATTTT. Full variable domain (remainder filled in from reference TRBV18 and TRBJ1-5): NAGVMQNPRHLVRRRGQEARLRCSPMKGHSHVYWYRQLPEEGLKFMVYLQKENIIDESGMPKERFSAEFPKEGPSILRIQQVVRGDSAAYFCASSLGGGNQPQHFGDGTRLSIL.

V and J are TRBV5-5 and TRBJ1-6, with D unresolved. In germline, CDR1 is SGHKS, CDR2 YYEKEE (reference sequence). Trimming left V 1 base short and J 8 bases short, with 7 bases between. CDR3 size: 13 residues. The CDR3 DNA is TGTGCCAGCAGCTTGATATGGGATTCACCCCTCCACTTT. Amino acids: CASSLIWDSPLHF.

This clone was counted a single time. The chain is built from TRBV5-5 and TRBJ2-5; D is possibly TRBD2 (5 bases). This CDR3 comprises 14 residues. V was clipped by 4 bases and J by 1 base, with 11 bases between them. Germline CDR1 and CDR2: SGHKS and YYEKEE (reference sequence). The CDR3 is CASSRGGSQETQYF. The DNA of the CDR3 is TGTGCCAGCAGCCGTGGAGGCTCCCAAGAGACCCAGTACTTC.

Points on this clone: Relative to the germline gene, one junction end is altered; a read error may explain this. V is TRBV5-1 and J is TRBJ2-5; the D gene is possibly TRBD2 (7 bases). The CDR3 has 15 residues. The V gene's germline CDR1 is SGHRS and CDR2 YFSETQ. The CDR3 sequence is CARSGGGGGKETQYF. CDR3 bases: TGCGCCCGCAGCGGAGGGGGAGGGGGTAAAGAGACCCAGTACTTC.

This clone has a single count. V and J are TRBV5-1 and TRBJ2-7; the D call may be TRBD1 or TRBD2 (5 bases each). The CDR3 spans 16 residues. Germline loops: CDR1 SGHRS, CDR2 YFSETQ. The V end lost 4 bases, the J end lost 4 bases, and 21 bases lay between the germline ends. DNA of the CDR3: TGCGCCAGCAGCGGTGAAGGGGAAAAGGGAGAGTACGAGCAGTACTTC. As protein: CASSGEGEKGEYEQYF.

The CDR3 nucleotides are TGTGCCTGGATGAGGGAGCCGCCCTACAATGAGCAGTTCTTC. It translates to CAWMREPPYNEQFF. V gene TRBV30 combines with J gene TRBJ2-1; maybe TRBD2 (5 bases). The CDR3 has 14 residues. V lost 4 bases and J 2 bases, leaving 12 bases between the germline ends. Germline CDR1 reads GTSNPN; CDR2 reads SVGIG (reference sequence).

The chain links TRBV19 to TRBJ1-5; D call uncertain. Germline values: CDR1 LNHDA, CDR2 SQIVND (reference sequence). The ends were cut back, 3 bases at V and 0 bases at J, with 9 bases in the middle. The CDR3 is 15 amino acids. The CDR3, as DNA: TGTGCCAGTAGTATCTTTCTCGGTAGCAATCAGCCCCAGCATTTT. It yields the protein CASSIFLGSNQPQHF. Looking up the rest from reference TRBV19 and TRBJ1-5 gives the full variable domain: DGGITQSPKYLFRKEGQNVTLSCEQNLNHDAMYWYRQDPGQGLRLIYYSQIVNDFQKGDIAEGYSVSREKKESFPLTVTSAQKNPTAFYLCASSIFLGSNQPQHFGDGTRLSIL.